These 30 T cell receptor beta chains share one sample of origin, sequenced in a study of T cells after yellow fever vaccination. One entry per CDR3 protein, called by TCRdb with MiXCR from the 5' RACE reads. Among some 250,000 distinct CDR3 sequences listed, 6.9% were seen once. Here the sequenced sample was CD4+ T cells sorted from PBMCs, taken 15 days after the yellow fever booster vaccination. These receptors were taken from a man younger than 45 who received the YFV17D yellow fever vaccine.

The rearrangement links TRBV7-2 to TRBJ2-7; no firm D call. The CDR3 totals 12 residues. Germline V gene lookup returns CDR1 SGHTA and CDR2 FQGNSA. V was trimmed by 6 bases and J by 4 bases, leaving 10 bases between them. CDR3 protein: CASSLEHYEQYF. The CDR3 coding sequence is TGTGCCAGCAGTTTGGAGCATTACGAGCAGTACTTC.

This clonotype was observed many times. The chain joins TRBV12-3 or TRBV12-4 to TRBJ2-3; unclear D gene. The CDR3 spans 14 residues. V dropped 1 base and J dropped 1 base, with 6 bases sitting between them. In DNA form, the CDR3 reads TGTGCCAGCAGTTTAGGGACCGGCACAGATACGCAGTATTTT. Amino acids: CASSLGTGTDTQYF.

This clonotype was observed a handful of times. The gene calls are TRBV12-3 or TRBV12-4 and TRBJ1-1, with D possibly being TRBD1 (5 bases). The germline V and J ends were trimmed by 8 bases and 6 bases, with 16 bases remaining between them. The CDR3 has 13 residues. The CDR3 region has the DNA TGTGCCAGCTCCCTAGGGGTTAGCGCTGAAGCTTTCTTT. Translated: CASSLGVSAEAFF.

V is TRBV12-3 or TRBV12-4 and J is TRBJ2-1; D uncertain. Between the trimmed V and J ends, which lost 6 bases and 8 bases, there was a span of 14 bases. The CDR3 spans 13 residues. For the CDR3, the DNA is TGTGCCAGCAGATTGGGGTCGGAAGATGAGCAGTTCTTC. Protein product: CASRLGSEDEQFF.

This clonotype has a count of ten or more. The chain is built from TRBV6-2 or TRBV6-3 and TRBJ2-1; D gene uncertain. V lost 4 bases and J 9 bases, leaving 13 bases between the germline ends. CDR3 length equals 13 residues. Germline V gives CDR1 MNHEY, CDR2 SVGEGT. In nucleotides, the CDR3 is TGTGCCAGCAGTTTAACGATAGTACGTGAGCAGTTCTTC. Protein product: CASSLTIVREQFF.

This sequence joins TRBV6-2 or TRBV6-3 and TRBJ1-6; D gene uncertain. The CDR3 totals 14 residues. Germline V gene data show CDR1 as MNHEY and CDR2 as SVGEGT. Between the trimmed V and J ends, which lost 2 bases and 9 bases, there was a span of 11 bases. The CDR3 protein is CASSYRDWSSPLHF. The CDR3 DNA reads TGTGCCAGCAGTTACAGGGATTGGTCTTCACCCCTCCACTTT.

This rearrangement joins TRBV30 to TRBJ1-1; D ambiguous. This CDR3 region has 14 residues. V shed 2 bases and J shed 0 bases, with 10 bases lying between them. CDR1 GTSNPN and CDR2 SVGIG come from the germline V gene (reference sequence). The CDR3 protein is CAWSREWMNTEAFF. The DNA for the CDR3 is TGTGCCTGGAGTCGTGAGTGGATGAACACTGAAGCTTTCTTT.

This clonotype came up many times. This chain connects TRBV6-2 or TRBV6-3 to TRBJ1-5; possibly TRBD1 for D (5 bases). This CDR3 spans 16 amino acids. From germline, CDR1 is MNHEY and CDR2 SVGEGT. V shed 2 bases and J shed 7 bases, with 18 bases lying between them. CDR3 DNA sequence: TGTGCCAGCAGTTACGTGGGGCCCGGGGTAGGGCAGCCCCAGCATTTT. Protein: CASSYVGPGVGQPQHF.

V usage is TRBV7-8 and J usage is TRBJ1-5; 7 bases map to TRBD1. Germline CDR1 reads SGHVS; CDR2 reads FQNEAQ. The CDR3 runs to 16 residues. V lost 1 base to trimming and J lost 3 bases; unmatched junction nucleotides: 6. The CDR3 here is CASSLGGQSLNQPQHF. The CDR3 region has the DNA TGTGCCAGCAGCTTAGGGGGACAGTCTCTCAATCAGCCCCAGCATTTT.

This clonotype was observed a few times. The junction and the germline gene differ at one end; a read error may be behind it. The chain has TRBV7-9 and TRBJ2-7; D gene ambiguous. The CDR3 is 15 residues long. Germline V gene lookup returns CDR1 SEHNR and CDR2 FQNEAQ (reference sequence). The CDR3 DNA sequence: TGTGCCAGCACCACAAAGCCGCAATTCACCTACGAGCAGTGCTTC. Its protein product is CASTTKPQFTYEQCF.

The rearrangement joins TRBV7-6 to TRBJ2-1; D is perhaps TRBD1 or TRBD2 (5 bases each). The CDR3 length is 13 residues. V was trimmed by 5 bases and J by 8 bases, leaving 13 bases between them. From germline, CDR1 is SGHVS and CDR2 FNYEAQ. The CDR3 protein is CASSQRGDYEQFF. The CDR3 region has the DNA TGTGCCAGCAGCCAGAGGGGAGACTATGAGCAGTTCTTC.

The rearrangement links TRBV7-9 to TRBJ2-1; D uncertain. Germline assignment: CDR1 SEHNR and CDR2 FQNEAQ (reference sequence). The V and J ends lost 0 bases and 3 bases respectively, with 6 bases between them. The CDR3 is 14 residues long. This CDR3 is CASSLAVGYNEQFF. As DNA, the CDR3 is TGTGCCAGCAGCTTAGCGGTGGGCTACAATGAGCAGTTCTTC. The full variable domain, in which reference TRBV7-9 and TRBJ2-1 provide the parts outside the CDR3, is DTGVSQNPRHKITKRGQNVTFRCDPISEHNRLYWYRQTLGQGPEFLTYFQNEAQLEKSRLLSDRFSAERPKGSFSTLEIQRTEQGDSAMYLCASSLAVGYNEQFFGPGTRLTVL.

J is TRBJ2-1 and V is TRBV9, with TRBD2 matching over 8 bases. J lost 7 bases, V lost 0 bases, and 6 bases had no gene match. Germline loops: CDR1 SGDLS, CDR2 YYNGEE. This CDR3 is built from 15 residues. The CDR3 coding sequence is TGTGCCAGCAGCGTAGCGAGCGGGAGTGGGAATGAGCAGTTCTTC. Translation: CASSVASGSGNEQFF. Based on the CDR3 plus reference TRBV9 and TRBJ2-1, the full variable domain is DSGVTQTPKHLITATGQRVTLRCSPRSGDLSVYWYQQSLDQGLQFLIQYYNGEERAKGNILERFSAQQFPDLHSELNLSSLELGDSALYFCASSVASGSGNEQFFGPGTRLTVL.

Here the CDR3 DNA reads TGTGCCAGCAGCGGGACACCGTACAATGAGCAGTTCTTC. Its translation is CASSGTPYNEQFF. The rearrangement uses TRBV28 and TRBJ2-1; the D gene is possibly TRBD1 (6 bases). The germline V gene encodes CDR1 MDHEN and CDR2 SYDVKM. V dropped 6 bases and J dropped 4 bases, with 10 bases sitting between them. CDR3 length equals 13 residues.

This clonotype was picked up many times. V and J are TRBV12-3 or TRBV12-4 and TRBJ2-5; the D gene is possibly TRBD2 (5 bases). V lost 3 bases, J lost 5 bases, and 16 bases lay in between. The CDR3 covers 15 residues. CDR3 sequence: CASSLFGRTRETQYF. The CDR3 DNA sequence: TGTGCCAGCAGTTTGTTCGGCCGGACTCGGGAGACCCAGTACTTC.

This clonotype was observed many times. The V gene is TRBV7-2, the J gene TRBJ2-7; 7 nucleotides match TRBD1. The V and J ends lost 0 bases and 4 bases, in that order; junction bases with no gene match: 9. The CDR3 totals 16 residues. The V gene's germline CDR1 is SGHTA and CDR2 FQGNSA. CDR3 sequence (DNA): TGTGCCAGCAGCTTAGCTCCGACAGGGTGGAGTTACGAGCAGTACTTC. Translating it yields CASSLAPTGWSYEQYF.

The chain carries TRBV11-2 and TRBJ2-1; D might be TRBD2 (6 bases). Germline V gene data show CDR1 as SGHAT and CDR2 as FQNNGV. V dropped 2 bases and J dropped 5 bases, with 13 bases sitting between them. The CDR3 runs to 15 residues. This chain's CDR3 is CASSLWGETHNEQFF. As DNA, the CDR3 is TGTGCCAGCAGCTTATGGGGGGAGACCCACAATGAGCAGTTCTTC.

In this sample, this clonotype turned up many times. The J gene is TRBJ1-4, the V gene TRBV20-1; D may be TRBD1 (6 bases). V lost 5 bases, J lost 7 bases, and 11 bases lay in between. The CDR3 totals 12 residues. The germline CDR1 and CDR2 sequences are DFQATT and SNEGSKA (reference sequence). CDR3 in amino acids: CSAPDRSEKLFF. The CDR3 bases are TGCAGTGCTCCGGACAGAAGTGAAAAACTGTTTTTT.

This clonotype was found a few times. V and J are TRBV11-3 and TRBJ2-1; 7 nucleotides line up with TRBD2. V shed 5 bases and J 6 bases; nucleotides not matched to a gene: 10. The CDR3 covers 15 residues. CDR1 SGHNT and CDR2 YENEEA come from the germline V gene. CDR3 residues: CASSLGLGGINEQFF. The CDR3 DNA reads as TGTGCCAGCAGCCTAGGACTGGGGGGGATCAATGAGCAGTTCTTC.

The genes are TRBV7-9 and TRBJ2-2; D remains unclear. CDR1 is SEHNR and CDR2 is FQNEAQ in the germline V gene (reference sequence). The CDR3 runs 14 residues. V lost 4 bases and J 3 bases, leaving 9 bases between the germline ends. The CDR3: CASSWNTDTGELFF. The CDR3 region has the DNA TGTGCCAGCAGCTGGAACACCGACACCGGGGAGCTGTTTTTT.

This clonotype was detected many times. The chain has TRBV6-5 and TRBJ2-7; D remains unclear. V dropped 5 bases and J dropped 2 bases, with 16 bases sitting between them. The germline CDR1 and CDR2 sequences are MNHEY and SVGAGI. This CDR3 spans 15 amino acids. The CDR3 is CASSHPAAGTYEQYF. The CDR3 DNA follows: TGTGCCAGCAGTCATCCCGCGGCCGGAACCTACGAGCAGTACTTC.

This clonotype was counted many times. In DNA, the CDR3 is TGTGCCAGCAGCCAAGCCCCTGGGGGGCTTTACAATGAGCAGTTCTTC. Translating gives CASSQAPGGLYNEQFF. The rearrangement uses TRBV14 and TRBJ2-1, with D tentatively TRBD1 or TRBD2 (6 bases each). V gave up 1 base and J gave up 4 bases, with 14 bases separating them. The CDR3 totals 16 residues. Looked up from germline, CDR1 is SGHDN and CDR2 is FVKESK.

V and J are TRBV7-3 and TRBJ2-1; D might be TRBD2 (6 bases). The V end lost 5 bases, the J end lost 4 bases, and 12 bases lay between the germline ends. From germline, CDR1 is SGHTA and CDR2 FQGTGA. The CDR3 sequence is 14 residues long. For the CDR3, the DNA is TGTGCCAGCAGCCCCCAGACTAGTTACAATGAGCAGTTCTTC. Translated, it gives CASSPQTSYNEQFF.

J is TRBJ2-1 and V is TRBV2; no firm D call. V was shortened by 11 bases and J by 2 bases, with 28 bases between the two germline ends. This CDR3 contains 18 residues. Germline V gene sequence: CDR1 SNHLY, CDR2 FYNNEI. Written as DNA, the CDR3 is TGTGCCTTCAGTTTCGAACGGTGGAGCCCGGAACCCTACAATGAGCAGTTCTTC. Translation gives CAFSFERWSPEPYNEQFF.

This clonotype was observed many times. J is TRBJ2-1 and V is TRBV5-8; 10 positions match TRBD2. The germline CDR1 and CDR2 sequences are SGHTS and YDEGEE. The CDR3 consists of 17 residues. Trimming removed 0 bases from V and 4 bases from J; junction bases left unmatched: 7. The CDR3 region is CASSLGLAGLTYNEQFF. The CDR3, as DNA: TGTGCCAGCAGCTTGGGACTAGCGGGTCTGACTTACAATGAGCAGTTCTTC.

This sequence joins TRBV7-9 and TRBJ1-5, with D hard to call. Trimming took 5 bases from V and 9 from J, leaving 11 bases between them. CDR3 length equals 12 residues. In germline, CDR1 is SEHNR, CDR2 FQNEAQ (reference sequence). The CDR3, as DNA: TGTGCCAGCAGCCTGACCGATCGGCCCCAGCATTTT. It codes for CASSLTDRPQHF.

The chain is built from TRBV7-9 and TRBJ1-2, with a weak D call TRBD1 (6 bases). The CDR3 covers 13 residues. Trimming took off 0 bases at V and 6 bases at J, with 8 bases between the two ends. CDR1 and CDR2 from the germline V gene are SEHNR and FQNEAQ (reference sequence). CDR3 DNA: TGTGCCAGCAGCTTAGCAGGGGGAAATGGCTACACCTTC. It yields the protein CASSLAGGNGYTF.

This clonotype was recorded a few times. CDR3 residues: CASSHRRAGGTDTQYF. The CDR3 DNA reads as TGTGCCAGCAGCCACCGGAGAGCGGGAGGAACAGATACGCAGTATTTT. The rearrangement uses TRBV7-2 and TRBJ2-3, with TRBD2 matching over 9 bases. CDR3 length: 16 residues. The V segment lost 5 bases and the J segment 3 bases; nucleotides outside the gene matches: 9. The germline CDR1 and CDR2 sequences are SGHTA and FQGNSA.

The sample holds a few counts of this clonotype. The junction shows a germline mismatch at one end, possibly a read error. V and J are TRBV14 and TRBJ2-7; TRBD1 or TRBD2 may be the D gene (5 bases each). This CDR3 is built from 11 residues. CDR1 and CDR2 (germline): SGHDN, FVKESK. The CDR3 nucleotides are TGTGCCAGCAGCACGGGACCGCGCCTGAACTTC. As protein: CASSTGPRLNF.

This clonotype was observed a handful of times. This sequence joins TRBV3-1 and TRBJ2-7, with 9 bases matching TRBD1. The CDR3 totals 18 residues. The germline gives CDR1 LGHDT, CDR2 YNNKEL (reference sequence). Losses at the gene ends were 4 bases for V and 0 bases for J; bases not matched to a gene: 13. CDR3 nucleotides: TGTGCCAGCAGCCGAGCCGGGACAGGGTTTACGGGCTCCTACGAGCAGTACTTC. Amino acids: CASSRAGTGFTGSYEQYF.